One and the same sample provided the 22 T cell receptor beta chains below, sequenced in a study of Ad26.COV2.S vaccination and SARS-CoV-2 variants (dated by TCRdb to the early 2020s). The treatment or condition label on this specimen signifies: some 20 received Ad26.COV2.S at low or high dose, single or two shots; about five received placebo; per-sample allocation not given. For vaccine and placebo recipients, repertoires were sequenced using samples collected on day 63 after the first injection. Receptors were amplified or captured by the immunoSEQ multiplex PCR assay. TCRdb retrieved this table from immuneACCESS and kept in-frame rearrangements only. Not all clones are present; in checked studies, unresolved V genes account for under half, and no reason is known for the remainder. The table for this sample lists roughly 380,000 clones; around nine tenths of them were counted only once. The ten largest clones take up about 3.5% of the sample.

Sequenced material: peripheral blood, taken in a trial of Ad26.COV2.S vaccine versus placebo. These receptors all stem from a person aged 18-65 years who received the Ad26.COV2.S COVID-19 vaccine or a placebo.

Points on this clone: One end of the junction fails to match germline, which may point to a read error. This rearrangement joins TRBV23-1 to TRBJ2-1; 13 positions match TRBD2. TRBV23-1 is an ORF, and what it does is uncertain. The CDR3 has 15 amino acids. The CDR3, as DNA: TGCGCCAGCATCTCTCTGACTAGCGGGGGGTTGAAAGAGGTCTTC. Protein: CASISLTSGGLKEVF.

The gene calls are TRBV12-3 or TRBV12-4 and TRBJ2-3; unclear D gene. This CDR3 has 13 amino acids. Trimming cost V 0 bases and J 5 bases, with 6 bases left between them. CDR3 nucleotides: TGTGCCAGCAGTTTAGCGCCGGGAGATACGCAGTATTTT. Translated, it gives CASSLAPGDTQYF.

The rearrangement uses TRBV21-1 and TRBJ1-4; the listed D gene, TRBD1, was not tested against the DNA. TRBV21-1 is reported as a pseudogene. The length of the CDR3 is 15 residues. Written as DNA, the CDR3 is TGTGCCAGCAGCATCCGCACACAGGGCAATGAAAAACTGTTTTTT. Residues: CASSIRTQGNEKLFF.

V gene TRBV6-5 combines with J gene TRBJ1-6; D possibly corresponds to TRBD1 (6 bases). Looked up from germline, CDR1 is MNHEY and CDR2 is SVGAGI. Trimming left V 4 bases short and J 13 bases short, with 14 bases between. The CDR3 loop spans 13 amino acids. The CDR3 DNA sequence: TGTGCCAGCAGTTCGAACAGGGCGAGGCCCCTCCACTTT. As protein: CASSSNRARPLHF.

This clone was seen a single time. The chain uses TRBV6-1 and TRBJ1-2, with a possible D match to TRBD1 (5 bases). The CDR3 sequence is 15 residues long. V gave up 1 base and J gave up 0 bases, with 9 bases separating them. Germline V gene sequence: CDR1 MNHNS, CDR2 SASEGT. CDR3 nucleotides: TGTGCCAGCAGTGAAGTGGGACTCCCTAACTATGGCTACACCTTC. It encodes CASSEVGLPNYGYTF.

This clone was counted a few times. Here the CDR3 reads CASSDSAGGPTDTQYF. The CDR3 DNA follows: TGTGCCAGCAGTGACTCAGCGGGGGGGCCCACAGATACGCAGTATTTT. The chain couples TRBV6-4 to TRBJ2-3; 10 positions match TRBD2. CDR1 is MRHNA and CDR2 is SNTAGT in the germline V gene. The CDR3 is made up of 16 amino acids. V trimming: 0 bases; J trimming: 2 bases; junction bases outside the gene matches: 2.

This clone was detected once. The chain is built from TRBV5-1 and TRBJ1-6, with a weak D call TRBD1 (5 bases). Trimming stripped 0 bases from V and 7 bases from J, with 11 bases between. The CDR3 spans 15 residues. The germline CDR1 and CDR2 sequences are SGHRS and YFSETQ. This CDR3 reads CASSLEGQPNSPLHF. DNA for the CDR3: TGCGCCAGCAGCTTGGAGGGGCAACCCAATTCACCCCTCCACTTT.

This clone occurred a few times. This rearrangement joins TRBV7-2 to TRBJ1-5; 9 nucleotides align to TRBD1. The J segment lost 6 bases and the V segment lost 6 bases, leaving 6 bases of the junction unmatched. The CDR3 runs 14 residues. Germline-derived CDR1 and CDR2 are SGHTA and FQGNSA. The CDR3 spells CASSWDREVQPQHF. In DNA, the CDR3 is TGTGCCAGCAGTTGGGACAGGGAGGTTCAGCCCCAGCATTTT.

V usage is TRBV11-2 and J usage is TRBJ2-3, with 10 bases aligning to TRBD1. CDR1 SGHAT and CDR2 FQNNGV come from the germline V gene. J gave up 4 bases and V 4 bases, and 5 bases lay outside the gene matches. This CDR3 comprises 15 residues. The CDR3 DNA sequence: TGTGCCAGCAGCTCCCGGACAGGGGGTTCAGATACGCAGTATTTT. Translated, it gives CASSSRTGGSDTQYF.

This clone has just a few counts. This CDR3 is CASSVEQFNSPLHF. The CDR3 DNA reads TGTGCCAGCAGCGTAGAACAGTTTAATTCACCCCTCCACTTT. The gene calls are TRBV9 and TRBJ1-6, with D uncertain. V was trimmed by 0 bases and J by 6 bases, leaving 7 bases between them. The CDR3 contains 14 residues. Germline values: CDR1 SGDLS, CDR2 YYNGEE.

The V and J genes are TRBV6-1 and TRBJ1-5; 8 nucleotides match TRBD1. V gave up 1 base and J gave up 4 bases; unmatched junction bases: 18. This CDR3 has 20 amino acids. Germline CDR1 and CDR2: MNHNS and SASEGT. The CDR3 DNA follows: TGTGCCAGCAGTGAAGTACCGAGTGGGTTCGGACAGGGAAGGAATCAGCCCCAGCATTTT. It translates to CASSEVPSGFGQGRNQPQHF.

The J gene is TRBJ2-2, the V gene TRBV4-3; 13 bases agree with TRBD2. Germline V gene lookup returns CDR1 LGHNA and CDR2 YSLEER. V was pared by 4 bases and J by 3 bases, with 2 bases of the junction left unmatched. The CDR3 consists of 16 residues. CDR3 sequence: CASSPTSGGDTGELFF. CDR3 nucleotide sequence: TGCGCCAGCAGCCCTACTAGCGGGGGGGACACCGGGGAGCTGTTTTTT.

The chain recombines TRBV4-3 with TRBJ1-3, with D possibly matching TRBD1 (5 bases). Per the germline V gene, CDR1 is LGHNA and CDR2 is YSLEER. Trimming left V 0 bases short and J 2 bases short, with 11 bases between. CDR3 length: 16 amino acids. CDR3 loop: CASSQDARGPGNTIYF. In DNA, the CDR3 is TGCGCCAGCAGCCAAGATGCGAGGGGCCCTGGAAACACCATATATTTT.

The chain recombines TRBV24-1 with TRBJ2-1, with D tentatively TRBD2 (6 bases). The germline V and J ends were trimmed by 9 bases and 0 bases, with 8 bases remaining between them. This CDR3 contains 13 residues. The germline V gene encodes CDR1 KGHDR and CDR2 SFDVKD. As DNA, the CDR3 is TGTGCCACCCTCGGGGGCTCCTACAATGAGCAGTTCTTC. Protein sequence: CATLGGSYNEQFF.

The chain couples TRBV5-1 to TRBJ1-2; 9 bases agree with TRBD1. The ends lost 4 bases at V and 7 bases at J; junction bases unmatched: 11. CDR3 size: 15 residues. CDR1 and CDR2 (germline): SGHRS, YFSETQ. CDR3 in amino acids: CASSMGQGEVAGYTF. CDR3 coding DNA: TGCGCCAGCAGCATGGGACAGGGTGAAGTCGCTGGCTACACCTTC.

The chain's CDR3 is CASSYSKLGATTEAFF. For the CDR3, the DNA is TGTGCCAGCAGTTACTCGAAGCTGGGGGCTACCACTGAAGCTTTCTTT. The chain joins TRBV6-5 to TRBJ1-1, with a weak D call TRBD1 (6 bases). V was shortened by 0 bases and J by 4 bases, with 15 bases between the two germline ends. The CDR3 has 16 residues. Germline CDR1 is MNHEY and CDR2 is SVGAGI.

The V gene is TRBV6-2 or TRBV6-3, the J gene TRBJ1-1; 8 bases agree with TRBD1. V lost 6 bases and J lost 4; bases outside the gene matches: 10. This CDR3 has 15 residues. Germline V gives CDR1 MNHEY, CDR2 SVGEGT. For the CDR3, the DNA is TGTGCCAGCAGCCCCCGGACAGGGCAAATCACTGAAGCTTTCTTT. Protein product: CASSPRTGQITEAFF.

The chain carries TRBV5-5 and TRBJ2-7; TRBD1 agrees at 10 bases. After removal of 4 bases from V and 3 bases from J, the junction contained 7 bases not matched to a gene. CDR1 and CDR2 (germline): SGHKS, YYEKEE (reference sequence). This CDR3 contains 15 residues. CDR3 protein: CASSGFGTGDYEQYF. The CDR3 region has the DNA TGTGCCAGCAGCGGCTTCGGGACAGGGGACTACGAGCAGTACTTC. The variable domain in full, completed from reference TRBV5-5 and TRBJ2-7, reads DAGVTQSPTHLIKTRGQQVTLRCSPISGHKSVSWYQQVLGQGPQFIFQYYEKEERGRGNFPDRFSARQFPNYSSELNVNALLLGDSALYLCASSGFGTGDYEQYFGPGTRLTVT.

V usage is TRBV9 and J usage is TRBJ2-2, with no clear D. CDR1 is SGDLS and CDR2 is YYNGEE in the germline V gene. This CDR3 is 14 amino acids long. The ends were cut back, 0 bases at V and 2 bases at J, with 5 bases in the middle. This CDR3 reads CASSVAANTGELFF. The CDR3 DNA reads TGTGCCAGCAGCGTAGCCGCCAACACCGGGGAGCTGTTTTTT.

This clone occurred once. The chain couples TRBV3-1 (or the pseudogene TRBV3-2) to TRBJ1-5; TRBD1 is a possible D gene (5 bases). From germline, CDR1 is LGHDT and CDR2 YNNKEL (reference sequence). V was trimmed by 4 bases and J by 4 bases, leaving 11 bases between them. The CDR3 covers 14 residues. In DNA form, the CDR3 reads TGTGCCAGCAGCCCACCGGGGGGGAATCAGCCCCAGCATTTT. It yields the protein CASSPPGGNQPQHF.

The gene calls are TRBV6-2 or TRBV6-3 and TRBJ2-1, with D unresolved. This CDR3 is built from 13 residues. V shed 3 bases and J shed 3 bases, with 6 bases lying between them. Germline lookup yields CDR1 MNHEY and CDR2 SVGEGT. CDR3 coding DNA: TGTGCCAGCAGTTATGGTTTCTACAATGAGCAGTTCTTC. It codes for CASSYGFYNEQFF.

This chain joins TRBV28 and TRBJ1-1; 7 nucleotides align to TRBD1. This CDR3 is built from 16 residues. J gave up 2 bases and V 6 bases, and 12 bases lay outside the gene matches. Germline CDR1 reads MDHEN; CDR2 reads SYDVKM. The CDR3 DNA follows: TGTGCCAGCAGATTGACCTGGACAGGTAGAAACACTGAAGCTTTCTTT. It is translated as CASRLTWTGRNTEAFF.